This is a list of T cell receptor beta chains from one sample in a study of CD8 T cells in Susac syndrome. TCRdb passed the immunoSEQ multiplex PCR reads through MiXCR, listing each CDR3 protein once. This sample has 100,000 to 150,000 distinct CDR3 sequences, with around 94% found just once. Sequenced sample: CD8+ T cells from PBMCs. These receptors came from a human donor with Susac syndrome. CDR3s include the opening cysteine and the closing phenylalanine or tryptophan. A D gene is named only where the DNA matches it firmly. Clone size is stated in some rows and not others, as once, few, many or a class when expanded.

TGTGCCAGCAGCCCCGCCGGGACAGGGCGAAAACTGTTTTTT CASSPAGTGRKLFF TRBJ1-4 TRBV7-2 once TRBD1
TGCAGCGGCACCGGGACTAGCGGGACCAATGAGCAGTTCTTC CSGTGTSGTNEQFF TRBJ2-1 TRBV29-1 - TRBD2
TGTGCCAGCAGCTTTCCCCGGGACAGGGGGCGCGAGGACGAGCAGTACTTC CASSFPRDRGREDEQYF TRBJ2-7 TRBV7-9 - TRBD1
TGTGCCTGGAGTGGACACGGGAAGCGGGGAAGTCCGAGCACAGATACGCAGTATTTT CAWSGHGKRGSPSTDTQYF TRBJ2-3 TRBV30 - TRBD2
TGTGCCAGCAGTTACTCGATAGCGGACGAGCAGTACTTC CASSYSIADEQYF TRBJ2-7 TRBV6-2/TRBV6-3 - -
TGCGCCAGCAGCCAAGGATGGTCCAGGGGCACTGAAGCTTTCTTT CASSQGWSRGTEAFF TRBJ1-1 TRBV4-3 - -
TGTGCCAGCAGCGTGGGTCGGGACTATGGCTACACCTTC CASSVGRDYGYTF TRBJ1-2 TRBV9 - -
TGTGCCAGCAGTGAGAAGGGGCAGGCGAACACTGAAGCTTTCTTT CASSEKGQANTEAFF TRBJ1-1 TRBV7-9 - -
TGTGCCACCAGCAGTGGTGGACAAGGCCGAGGCCTATATGAAAAACTGTTTTTT CATSSGGQGRGLYEKLFF TRBJ1-4 TRBV15 - -
TGTGCCAGCAGCCCCCTAGCGGGGGACACCGGGGAGCTGTTTTTT CASSPLAGDTGELFF TRBJ2-2 TRBV4-2 once TRBD2
TGTGCCAGCAGCCGGGGACCGGCCATAGCCCCGGGGCAGTTCTTC CASSRGPAIAPGQFF TRBJ2-1 TRBV5-4 - -
TGTGCCAGCAGTTTAGGGACAGGGTCTGAAGCTTTCTTT CASSLGTGSEAFF TRBJ1-1 TRBV27 - TRBD1
TGTGCCAGCAGCCAGACCTTAAGCACTGAAGCTTTCTTT CASSQTLSTEAFF TRBJ1-1 TRBV7-3 - -
TGTGCCAGCAGCTTGGTTGGACCGTTTAGCACAGATACGCAGTATTTT CASSLVGPFSTDTQYF TRBJ2-3 TRBV5-6 - -
TGTGCCAGCAATGCAGCGGGAGGGTACCAAGAGACCCAGTACTTC CASNAAGGYQETQYF TRBJ2-5 TRBV27 - TRBD2
TGTGCCAGCAGTCGGGACTTATCGGGCTCCTACGAGCAGTACTTC CASSRDLSGSYEQYF TRBJ2-7 TRBV12-3/TRBV12-4 - -
TGCGCCAGCAGCTTGGAACAGGTGTACAATGAGCAGTTCTTC CASSLEQVYNEQFF TRBJ2-1 TRBV5-1 - -
TGTGCCACCAGCAGAGAGGTTAGCGGGGCCACCTACGAGCAGTACTTC CATSREVSGATYEQYF TRBJ2-7 TRBV15 - TRBD2
TGTGCCAGCAGCGCCGAAGGACAGGTTTTTTTCAGTAATTCACCCCTCCACTTT CASSAEGQVFFSNSPLHF TRBJ1-6 TRBV9 - TRBD1
TGTGCCAGCAGCCATGTGCAGAGACAAGAGACCCAGTACTTC CASSHVQRQETQYF TRBJ2-5 TRBV7-9 - -
TGTGCCAGCAATTTAGCGGGGTCCCAAGAGACCCAGTACTTC CASNLAGSQETQYF TRBJ2-5 TRBV12-3/TRBV12-4 few TRBD2
TGTGCCAGCAGCTCAAAAAGCGGCTCCACCGAAGAGACCCAGTACTTC CASSSKSGSTEETQYF TRBJ2-5 TRBV7-8 - -
TGTGCCAGCAGTTTGGGCAGGGGCAATCAGCCCCAGCATTTT CASSLGRGNQPQHF TRBJ1-5 TRBV27 few -
TGTGCCAGCAGCCCCCTGATGGCAGCCTACGAGCAGTACTTC CASSPLMAAYEQYF TRBJ2-7 TRBV6-5 - -
TGTGCCAGCAGTTTTTCTGGCCGGGGGACAAGGTACACTGAAGCTTTCTTT CASSFSGRGTRYTEAFF TRBJ1-1 TRBV12-3/TRBV12-4 once -
TGTGCCAGCAGCCCACGGACAGGGTGGGACTATGGCTACACCTTC CASSPRTGWDYGYTF TRBJ1-2 TRBV7-9 - TRBD1
TGTGCCTGGAGCGGGACAGGTATCCAGCCCCAGCATTTT CAWSGTGIQPQHF TRBJ1-5 TRBV30 - TRBD1
TGTGCCAGCAGTTACTCTAAAAGGGGGAATGAAGCTTTCTTT CASSYSKRGNEAFF TRBJ1-1 TRBV6-5 - -
TGTGCCAGCAGCGTCGGGACCTGGAATGGAGCTTTCTTT CASSVGTWNGAFF TRBJ1-1 TRBV7-9 - -
TGTGCCGGGACATCGCCGCATTACCAAGAGACCCAGTACTTC CAGTSPHYQETQYF TRBJ2-5 TRBV30 - -
TGTGCCTGGTCGACAGGGGCCGACGTCCCTGAAGCTTTCTTT CAWSTGADVPEAFF TRBJ1-1 TRBV30 - TRBD1
TGTGCCAGTAGTATCACTAGCGGCGCTAGCACAGATACGCAGTATTTT CASSITSGASTDTQYF TRBJ2-3 TRBV19 - TRBD2
TGCGCCAGCAGCCAACAGGCGACTAGCACAGATACGCAGTATTTT CASSQQATSTDTQYF TRBJ2-3 TRBV4-1 - -
TGTGCCAGCAGTTTTAGTGTGACAGACTCCTTAGCCAAAAACATTCAGTACTTC CASSFSVTDSLAKNIQYF TRBJ2-4 TRBV28 - -
TGTGCCAGCAGTTTAGGGCCCTCCACTGAAGCTTTCTTT CASSLGPSTEAFF TRBJ1-1 TRBV12-3/TRBV12-4 - -
TGTGCCAGCAGGGAGACTAGCGGGAACCAAGAGACCCAGTACTTC CASRETSGNQETQYF TRBJ2-5 TRBV28 - TRBD2
TGTGCCAGCAGTTTACAGATCCCTGGGGCCAACGTCCTGACTTTC CASSLQIPGANVLTF TRBJ2-6 TRBV6-5 - -
TGTGCCAGCACTCGTCTGAACGCAGGTCGCAATGAAAAACTGTTTTTT CASTRLNAGRNEKLFF TRBJ1-4 TRBV25-1 - -
TGTGCCATCAGTGAGACGGACAACCAAGAGACCCAGTACTTC CAISETDNQETQYF TRBJ2-5 TRBV10-3 - -
TGTGCCACCGACGCCTCCGGGACTCCTCTCGAGCAGTACTTC CATDASGTPLEQYF TRBJ2-7 TRBV6-1 - -
TGTGCCAGCAGTCTCGACGACTACGAGCAGTACTTC CASSLDDYEQYF TRBJ2-7 TRBV2 - -
TGTGCCTGGGGGGTCAGCTCTGGAAACACCATATATTTT CAWGVSSGNTIYF TRBJ1-3 TRBV30 - -
TGTGCCAGCAGCCAGTCACTAGCGTACAATGAGCAGTTCTTC CASSQSLAYNEQFF TRBJ2-1 TRBV3-1 - TRBD2
TGTGCCACCAGCTCCAACAGGGCGGGAGGGTTCTACGAGCAGTACTTC CATSSNRAGGFYEQYF TRBJ2-7 TRBV15 - TRBD2
TGTGCCAGCAGTTTATCGGCAGGGGGGATTGCCACCTTC CASSLSAGGIATF TRBJ1-2 TRBV27 - TRBD1
TGTGCCAGTAGTATCATGGGACAAGACTACGAGCAGTACTTC CASSIMGQDYEQYF TRBJ2-7 TRBV19 - -
TGTGCCAGCAGCCAAGATAGGGAGGGGTGGGGCACAGATACGCAGTATTTT CASSQDREGWGTDTQYF TRBJ2-3 TRBV4-2 - TRBD2
TGTGCCAGCAGTTTAGTGGTAACTAGCACAGATACGCAGTATTTT CASSLVVTSTDTQYF TRBJ2-3 TRBV28 - -
TGTGCCAGCAGCTTGGTGGGGGGCTACGAGCAGTACTTC CASSLVGGYEQYF TRBJ2-7 TRBV5-6 - -
TGTGCCAGCAGCTCCCCCGTAGTACCATACGAGCAGTACTTC CASSSPVVPYEQYF TRBJ2-7 TRBV7-8 - -
TGTGCCAGCAGCCCTCTAACAAGGCCCGGAAACACCATATATTTT CASSPLTRPGNTIYF TRBJ1-3 TRBV28 - -
TGTGCCAGTAGTATGGGGACAGGGGGCTACGAGCAGTACTTC CASSMGTGGYEQYF TRBJ2-7 TRBV19 - TRBD1
TGTGCCAGCAGTCACTCGGGGGGCAATCAGCCCCAGCATTTT CASSHSGGNQPQHF TRBJ1-5 TRBV7-9 - -